The 29 T cell receptor beta chains presented below share a single source sample, sequenced in a study of blood T cell repertoires in COVID-19. The table came from immunoSEQ multiplex PCR; TCRdb's copy has only in-frame clones and leaves some out. The sample has just under 150,000 clones, about 91% seen once. Material for sequencing was peripheral blood. The receptors were sampled from a woman aged 45-60 years with acute or convalescent COVID-19.

This clone was picked up a small number of times. The chain uses TRBV5-1 and TRBJ2-5; 7 nucleotides match TRBD2. CDR1 SGHRS and CDR2 YFSETQ come from the germline V gene. Trimming took 3 bases from V and 5 from J; bases not matched to a gene: 7. The CDR3 extends over 14 amino acids. The CDR3 loop reads CASSSGTTRETQYF. In DNA, the CDR3 is TGCGCCAGCAGCTCCGGGACTACCAGGGAGACCCAGTACTTC.

V usage is TRBV10-3 and J usage is TRBJ1-1; 7 bases align to TRBD1. The CDR3 is 14 amino acids. Germline V gene sequence: CDR1 ENHRY, CDR2 SYGVKD. V shed 2 bases, J shed 4 bases, and the junction held 4 bases outside the gene matches. The CDR3 protein is CAISESPGGTEAFF. CDR3 sequence (DNA): TGTGCCATCAGTGAGAGTCCAGGGGGCACTGAAGCTTTCTTT.

This sequence joins TRBV30 and TRBJ1-6; a possible D gene is TRBD1 (6 bases). V gave up 4 bases and J gave up 0 bases, with 10 bases separating them. The CDR3 contains 15 residues. Per germline, CDR1 GTSNPN and CDR2 SVGIG (reference sequence). DNA of the CDR3: TGTGCCTGGAACAGGGCCAGCTCCTATAATTCACCCCTCCACTTT. This translates into CAWNRASSYNSPLHF.

This chain uses TRBV5-1 with TRBJ2-1; a possible D gene is TRBD2 (5 bases). The germline CDR1 and CDR2 sequences are SGHRS and YFSETQ. V was shortened by 0 bases and J by 7 bases, with 14 bases between the two germline ends. This CDR3 has 15 residues. The CDR3 region has the DNA TGCGCCAGCAGCTTGGCAGCGCCCTGGAGGAATGAGCAGTTCTTC. Protein product: CASSLAAPWRNEQFF.

The chain carries TRBV3-1 (or the pseudogene TRBV3-2) and TRBJ2-7, with D hard to call. This CDR3 is built from 15 residues. Trimming cost V 0 bases and J 3 bases, with 12 bases left between them. Germline CDR1 and CDR2: LGHDT and YNNKEL (reference sequence). The CDR3 protein is CASSQDVASNYEQYF. In DNA form, the CDR3 reads TGTGCCAGCAGCCAAGATGTCGCCTCTAACTACGAGCAGTACTTC.

This clone was seen a single time. This rearrangement joins TRBV6-5 to TRBJ1-2; 9 bases line up with TRBD1. The CDR3 loop spans 15 amino acids. V trimming: 0 bases; J trimming: 6 bases; junction bases outside the gene matches: 5. Germline-derived CDR1 and CDR2 are MNHEY and SVGAGI. The CDR3 spells CASSYSSGQGHGYTF. As DNA, the CDR3 is TGTGCCAGCAGTTACTCGTCGGGACAGGGCCATGGCTACACCTTC.

The rearrangement uses TRBV7-2 and TRBJ2-3; a weak D match, TRBD2 (5 bases). V shed 0 bases and J shed 3 bases, with 13 bases lying between them. This CDR3 is built from 16 residues. CDR1 and CDR2 from the germline V gene are SGHTA and FQGNSA. The CDR3 protein is CASSLASGFSTDTQYF. The CDR3 region has the DNA TGTGCCAGCAGCTTAGCCTCGGGGTTTTCGACAGATACGCAGTATTTT.

This clone appeared a few times. The rearrangement joins TRBV11-2 to TRBJ2-2; weak D call: TRBD1 (5 bases). This CDR3 is built from 15 residues. Germline V lookup: CDR1 SGHAT, CDR2 FQNNGV. The V end was cut by 5 bases, the J end by 0 bases, with 10 bases between. The CDR3 sequence: CASSMTVTNTGELFF. The CDR3 DNA reads TGTGCCAGCAGCATGACAGTTACGAACACCGGGGAGCTGTTTTTT. The full variable domain, rest sourced from reference TRBV11-2 and TRBJ2-2, is EAGVAQSPRYKIIEKRQSVAFWCNPISGHATLYWYQQILGQGPKLLIQFQNNGVVDDSQLPKDRFSAERLKGVDSTLKIQPAKLEDSAVYLCASSMTVTNTGELFFGEGSRLTVL.

The V and J genes are TRBV19 and TRBJ2-1; 9 nucleotides agree with TRBD2. From germline, CDR1 is LNHDA and CDR2 SQIVND (reference sequence). CDR3 length: 16 amino acids. Trimming cost V 1 base and J 8 bases; bases outside gene matches: 9. The CDR3 coding sequence is TGTGCCAGTAGTATAGGGGAAGGAGCGGGAGGAGATGAGCAGTTCTTC. Protein: CASSIGEGAGGDEQFF.

The chain employs TRBV19 and TRBJ2-2; no clear D gene. V shed 5 bases and J shed 3 bases, with 10 bases lying between them. The CDR3 contains 14 residues. CDR1 LNHDA and CDR2 SQIVND come from the germline V gene (reference sequence). The CDR3 is CASSSRVDTGELFF. CDR3 nucleotide sequence: TGTGCCAGTAGTTCCCGCGTGGACACCGGGGAGCTGTTTTTT.

The chain employs TRBV5-1 and TRBJ2-1; a possible D gene is TRBD1 (8 bases). The germline V gene has CDR1 SGHRS and CDR2 YFSETQ. The CDR3 runs to 15 residues. V dropped 4 bases and J dropped 6 bases, with 17 bases sitting between them. Here the CDR3 reads CASSHPTGEGNEQFF. As DNA, the CDR3 is TGCGCCAGCAGCCACCCGACAGGGGAGGGCAATGAGCAGTTCTTC. Complete variable domain (other parts from reference TRBV5-1 and TRBJ2-1): KAGVTQTPRYLIKTRGQQVTLSCSPISGHRSVSWYQQTPGQGLQFLFEYFSETQRNKGNFPGRFSGRQFSNSRSEMNVSTLELGDSALYLCASSHPTGEGNEQFFGPGTRLTVL.

The rearrangement joins TRBV19 to TRBJ2-2, with 10 nucleotides matching TRBD1. Trimming at V came to 6 bases and at J to 7 bases, leaving 17 bases not matched to a gene. The CDR3 loop spans 18 amino acids. Germline V gene lookup returns CDR1 LNHDA and CDR2 SQIVND (reference sequence). CDR3 DNA: TGTGCCAGTAGCTCGGCCGGGACAGGGGTTCAGGCGGGCGGGGAGCTGTTTTTT. Translated: CASSSAGTGVQAGGELFF.

V and J are TRBV7-9 and TRBJ2-3, with D possibly matching TRBD1 (5 bases). V gave up 5 bases and J gave up 3 bases, with 12 bases separating them. The CDR3 extends over 14 amino acids. Germline V gene lookup returns CDR1 SEHNR and CDR2 FQNEAQ (reference sequence). Here the CDR3 DNA reads TGTGCCAGCAGCCGCACTACAGGAACAGATACGCAGTATTTT. It translates to CASSRTTGTDTQYF. The variable domain in full, with the rest retrieved from reference TRBV7-9 and TRBJ2-3, is DTGVSQNPRHKITKRGQNVTFRCDPISEHNRLYWYRQTLGQGPEFLTYFQNEAQLEKSRLLSDRFSAERPKGSFSTLEIQRTEQGDSAMYLCASSRTTGTDTQYFGPGTRLTVL.

V usage is TRBV7-9 and J usage is TRBJ2-2, with 7 bases aligning to TRBD1. CDR1 is SEHNR, CDR2 FQNEAQ, per germline (reference sequence). V lost 7 bases and J lost 4; bases outside the gene matches: 12. The length of the CDR3 is 16 residues. The DNA of the CDR3 is TGTGCCAGCAATCTCAGGGGGTTCGAGAGCACCGGGGAGCTGTTTTTT. Its translation: CASNLRGFESTGELFF.

The chain is built from TRBV20-1 and TRBJ2-1; 12 bases fit TRBD2. The CDR3 sequence is 15 residues long. The germline CDR1 and CDR2 sequences are DFQATT and SNEGSKA (reference sequence). The ends lost 3 bases at V and 7 bases at J; junction bases unmatched: 7. CDR3 coding DNA: TGCAGTGCTAGTTTTACTAGCGGGAGGCGGAATGAGCAGTTCTTC. Amino acids: CSASFTSGRRNEQFF.

The rearrangement joins TRBV5-6 to TRBJ2-1; weak D call: TRBD1 (6 bases). The CDR3 totals 15 residues. V was trimmed by 2 bases and J by 9 bases, leaving 18 bases between them. Germline lookup yields CDR1 SGHDT and CDR2 YYEEEE. The CDR3 loop reads CASSFLGRGASEQFF. The CDR3 DNA reads TGTGCCAGCAGCTTTTTAGGCAGGGGTGCTAGTGAGCAGTTCTTC.

The chain carries TRBV3-1 (or the pseudogene TRBV3-2) and TRBJ1-5, with 8 bases lining up with TRBD1. The ends lost 2 bases at V and 0 bases at J; junction bases unmatched: 12. The CDR3 runs to 19 residues. Germline-derived CDR1 and CDR2 are LGHDT and YNNKEL (reference sequence). CDR3 sequence: CASSQFQGQGIYSNQPQHF. As DNA, the CDR3 is TGTGCCAGCAGCCAATTTCAAGGACAGGGAATCTATAGCAATCAGCCCCAGCATTTT.

The chain is built from TRBV29-1 and TRBJ1-2, with D maybe TRBD1 (5 bases). Germline assignment: CDR1 SQVTM and CDR2 ANQGSEA. V was cut by 5 bases and J by 8 bases, with 18 bases left in between. The CDR3 is 13 amino acids. CDR3 sequence (DNA): TGCAGCGTTTACCTAGACGGGGGGGACGGCTACACCTTC. This sequence encodes CSVYLDGGDGYTF.

The chain recombines TRBV7-3 with TRBJ2-5; weak D call: TRBD1 (5 bases). The CDR3 is 13 amino acids. V was cut by 5 bases and J by 3 bases, with 10 bases left in between. Germline CDR1 and CDR2: SGHTA and FQGTGA. This chain's CDR3 is CASSPQVEETQYF. Here the CDR3 DNA reads TGTGCCAGCAGCCCACAGGTGGAAGAGACCCAGTACTTC.

The V call is TRBV24-1, the J call TRBJ1-2, with D tentatively TRBD1 (6 bases). V was pared by 4 bases and J by 3 bases, with 11 bases between. The CDR3 extends over 14 amino acids. CDR1 KGHDR and CDR2 SFDVKD come from the germline V gene. CDR3: CATSDTGTHYGYTF. The DNA of the CDR3 is TGTGCCACCAGTGACACCGGGACACACTATGGCTACACCTTC.

This chain links TRBV6-5 with TRBJ2-5; no definite D call. The CDR3 runs 12 residues. Per the germline V gene, CDR1 is MNHEY and CDR2 is SVGAGI. V gave up 4 bases and J gave up 4 bases, with 7 bases separating them. The CDR3 DNA sequence: TGTGCCAGCAGTTTCCCCCTAGAGACCCAGTACTTC. Protein: CASSFPLETQYF.

V usage is TRBV5-1 and J usage is TRBJ2-1, with 11 nucleotides matching TRBD2. CDR3 length equals 15 residues. V shed 4 bases and J 4 bases; nucleotides not matched to a gene: 4. Germline assignment: CDR1 SGHRS and CDR2 YFSETQ. The CDR3 here is CASSPGLAGYNEQFF. The CDR3 DNA is TGCGCCAGCAGCCCCGGACTAGCGGGTTACAATGAGCAGTTCTTC.

V is TRBV5-7 and J is TRBJ2-7; TRBD1 matches at 8 bases. TRBV5-7 is labeled an ORF, and its function is uncertain. The length of the CDR3 is 17 residues. Germline trimming cut 0 bases from V and 0 bases from J; bases unmatched to any gene: 8. The CDR3: CASSLGSGGPISYEQYF. CDR3 in DNA: TGTGCCAGCAGCTTGGGGTCAGGGGGCCCGATCTCCTACGAGCAGTACTTC.

The CDR3 loop reads CASSPRSDSNQPQHF. CDR3 nucleotides: TGTGCCAGCTCACCCAGGTCGGATAGCAATCAGCCCCAGCATTTT. The V gene is TRBV18, the J gene TRBJ1-5; the D is unclear. Germline-derived CDR1 and CDR2 are KGHSH and LQKENI. The CDR3 has 15 amino acids. V dropped 3 bases and J dropped 0 bases, with 9 bases sitting between them.

The chain uses TRBV7-2 and TRBJ2-1, with D possibly TRBD1 on 5 matching bases. The CDR3 spans 15 residues. The V end was cut by 2 bases, the J end by 9 bases, with 17 bases between. Germline CDR1 is SGHTA and CDR2 is FQGNSA. The CDR3 DNA sequence: TGTGCCAGCAGCTTACAGTCAGGGCTTAGGGGTGAGCAGTTCTTC. Protein product: CASSLQSGLRGEQFF.

V and J are TRBV19 and TRBJ2-7; 7 nucleotides align to TRBD1. Germline trimming cut 4 bases from V and 6 bases from J; bases unmatched to any gene: 9. The CDR3 is made up of 14 amino acids. Germline values: CDR1 LNHDA, CDR2 SQIVND (reference sequence). The CDR3 bases are TGTGCCAGTAGTAGGGACAGTCTAACCGGCGAGCAGTACTTC. Translated, it gives CASSRDSLTGEQYF.

The chain joins TRBV18 to TRBJ1-1; TRBD1 aligns across 8 bases. The J segment lost 0 bases and the V segment lost 0 bases, leaving 6 bases of the junction unmatched. Germline CDR1 and CDR2: KGHSH and LQKENI. The CDR3 sequence is 17 residues long. CDR3 DNA sequence: TGTGCCAGCTCACCACCAGACAGGGGCGCGATGAACACTGAAGCTTTCTTT. Encoded protein: CASSPPDRGAMNTEAFF.

The chain carries TRBV19 and TRBJ1-2; TRBD1 agrees at 9 bases. Germline-derived CDR1 and CDR2 are LNHDA and SQIVND (reference sequence). Losses at the gene ends were 3 bases for V and 8 bases for J; bases not matched to a gene: 10. This CDR3 spans 15 amino acids. The chain's CDR3 is CASSIPKQGARGYTF. CDR3 coding DNA: TGTGCCAGTAGTATCCCCAAACAGGGGGCGCGCGGCTACACCTTC.

The chain uses TRBV18 and TRBJ2-4; possible D gene TRBD1, 5 bases. Looked up from germline, CDR1 is KGHSH and CDR2 is LQKENI. Trimming cost V 3 bases and J 8 bases, with 17 bases left between them. The CDR3 totals 15 residues. CDR3 residues: CASSPLDTGGYIQYF. The CDR3 DNA reads as TGTGCCAGCTCACCGCTGGACACCGGCGGATACATTCAGTACTTC.